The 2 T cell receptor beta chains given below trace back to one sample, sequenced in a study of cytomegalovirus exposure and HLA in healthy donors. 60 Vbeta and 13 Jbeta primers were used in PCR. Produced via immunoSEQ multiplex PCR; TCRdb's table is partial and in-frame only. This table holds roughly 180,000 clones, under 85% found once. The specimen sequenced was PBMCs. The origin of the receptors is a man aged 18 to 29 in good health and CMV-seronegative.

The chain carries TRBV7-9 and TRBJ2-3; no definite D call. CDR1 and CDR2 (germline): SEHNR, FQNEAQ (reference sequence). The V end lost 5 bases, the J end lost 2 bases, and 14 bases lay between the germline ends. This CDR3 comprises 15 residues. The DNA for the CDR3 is TGTGCCAGCAGCGACTTGTTGGCTGACACAGATACGCAGTATTTT. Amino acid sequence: CASSDLLADTDTQYF.

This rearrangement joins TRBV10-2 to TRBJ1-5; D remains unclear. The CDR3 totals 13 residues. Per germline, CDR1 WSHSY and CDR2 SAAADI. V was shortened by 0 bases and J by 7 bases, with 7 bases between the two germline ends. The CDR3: CASSESGRQPQHF. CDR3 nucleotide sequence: TGCGCCAGCAGTGAGTCTGGTAGACAGCCCCAGCATTTT.